The present T cell receptor beta chain was sequenced within a study of blood T cell repertoires in COVID-19. Overall study: Samples came from the United States, Italy and Spain, spanning acute and convalescent COVID-19. Sources were T cells, B-cell-depleted T cells, or PBMCs; the material itself was cDNA or gDNA.

In the authors' methods: Reference gene primer amplification gave nucleated cell count estimates. Produced via immunoSEQ multiplex PCR; TCRdb's table is partial and in-frame only. That table gives V, J and clone size, and the DNA gave D and trimming. The data hold 100,000 to 150,000 clones, with 88% observed a single time. The germline V gene has CDR1 SGHRS and CDR2 YFSETQ. The CDR3 extends over 15 amino acids. Trimming removed 0 bases from V and 0 bases from J, with 9 bases in between. The receptor comes from a man over 45 with acute or convalescent COVID-19. The rearrangement joins TRBV5-1 to TRBJ1-2; D is ambiguous. The sample taken for sequencing was peripheral blood. Here the CDR3 reads CASSLGGVSNYGYTF. The CDR3, as DNA: TGCGCCAGCAGCTTGGGCGGGGTCTCTAACTATGGCTACACCTTC.